This T cell receptor beta chain came from a study of blood T cell repertoires in COVID-19. Profiled with immunoSEQ multiplex PCR; TCRdb holds only in-frame clones, not every one. The data show about 140,000 clones, approximately 84% seen once. CDR1 is SGHTA, CDR2 FQGTGA, per germline. The CDR3 is 14 amino acids. V was shortened by 5 bases and J by 7 bases, with 15 bases between the two germline ends. The source of this sequence is a woman aged 45-59 years with acute COVID-19. The V and J genes are TRBV7-3 and TRBJ2-1; maybe TRBD2 (5 bases). Sequencing used PBMCs or T cells enriched from blood (not recorded which). DNA for the CDR3: TGTGCCAGCAGCCCCCAACCCGGGATTAATGAGCAGTTCTTC. Translation: CASSPQPGINEQFF. The full variable domain, with the rest looked up from reference TRBV7-3 and TRBJ2-1, is GAGVSQTPSNKVTEKGKYVELRCDPISGHTALYWYRQSLGQGPEFLIYFQGTGAADDSGLPNDRFFAVRPEGSVSTLKIQRTERGDSAVYLCASSPQPGINEQFFGPGTRLTVL.